These 19 T cell receptor beta chains were sequenced from one sample in a study of T cell responses to AZD1222 COVID-19 vaccine. TCRdb keeps only in-frame clones here, not all; method: immunoSEQ multiplex PCR. The data show around 200,000 clones, roughly 88% seen once. Sample: peripheral blood, taken on day 0 of AZD1222 vaccination. The receptors were sampled from an adult in good health.

The rearrangement links TRBV6-5 to TRBJ2-3; D remains unclear. The CDR3 is 13 residues long. Germline V CDR1 and CDR2: MNHEY, SVGAGI. V lost 6 bases to trimming and J lost 0 bases, with 7 bases between them. CDR3 nucleotide sequence: TGTGCCAGCAGGCCGACGAGCACAGATACGCAGTATTTT. It yields the protein CASRPTSTDTQYF.

This CDR3 is CASSAAGTGDNYGYTF. The CDR3 region has the DNA TGTGCCAGCAGCGCCGCCGGGACAGGGGATAACTATGGCTACACCTTC. The chain combines TRBV7-9 with TRBJ1-2, with 10 bases lining up with TRBD1. The V gene's germline CDR1 is SEHNR and CDR2 FQNEAQ (reference sequence). V lost 5 bases, J lost 1 base, and 7 bases stayed unmatched. The CDR3 is made up of 16 amino acids. The complete variable domain, with remaining parts taken from reference TRBV7-9 and TRBJ1-2, reads DTGVSQNPRHKITKRGQNVTFRCDPISEHNRLYWYRQTLGQGPEFLTYFQNEAQLEKSRLLSDRFSAERPKGSFSTLEIQRTEQGDSAMYLCASSAAGTGDNYGYTFGSGTRLTVV.

This chain joins TRBV6-4 and TRBJ2-1; 8 bases fit TRBD1. The CDR3 has 15 amino acids. Germline V gives CDR1 MRHNA, CDR2 SNTAGT. V lost 0 bases, J lost 8 bases, and 6 bases stayed unmatched. CDR3 bases: TGTGCCAGCAGTGACTCCCACGACAGGGGCTATGAGCAGTTCTTC. Protein sequence: CASSDSHDRGYEQFF.

This clone came up once. This rearrangement joins TRBV5-1 to TRBJ2-1; D unclear. The V end was cut by 4 bases, the J end by 12 bases, with 20 bases between. The germline CDR1 and CDR2 sequences are SGHRS and YFSETQ. The CDR3 contains 14 residues. The CDR3 nucleotides read TGCGCCAGCAGCCCCCCGGCGATATCAGTTGGGCAGTTCTTC. It specifies CASSPPAISVGQFF.

The chain links TRBV5-1 to TRBJ1-2, with 7 bases matching TRBD1. This CDR3 is built from 17 residues. The germline V gene encodes CDR1 SGHRS and CDR2 YFSETQ. With 0 bases clipped from V and 4 bases from J, the junction kept 12 bases outside the gene matches. The DNA for the CDR3 is TGCGCCAGCAGCTTGGCGGGTAGCGGCAGGGGGAGCTATGGCTACACCTTC. It specifies CASSLAGSGRGSYGYTF.

This rearrangement joins TRBV19 to TRBJ1-3, with TRBD1 matching 8 bases. V gave up 5 bases and J gave up 3 bases; unmatched junction bases: 3. The germline V gene encodes CDR1 LNHDA and CDR2 SQIVND (reference sequence). The CDR3 extends over 14 amino acids. The CDR3 spells CASSGQGRGNTIYF. CDR3 nucleotides: TGTGCCAGTAGTGGACAGGGTCGTGGAAACACCATATATTTT.

V and J are TRBV7-9 and TRBJ1-2; D is ambiguous. Germline V gives CDR1 SEHNR, CDR2 FQNEAQ (reference sequence). Trimming left V 4 bases short and J 6 bases short, with 9 bases between. This CDR3 contains 12 residues. The CDR3 DNA is TGTGCCAGCAGCTGGGCAGAAAATGGCTACACCTTC. The encoded protein is CASSWAENGYTF.

This sequence joins TRBV6-1 and TRBJ2-1, with 9 nucleotides matching TRBD2. Germline V gives CDR1 MNHNS, CDR2 SASEGT. V shed 2 bases, J shed 8 bases, and the junction held 7 bases outside the gene matches. The CDR3 has 15 residues. The CDR3 region is CASSESGGGAYEQFF. CDR3 bases: TGTGCCAGCAGTGAATCTGGCGGGGGGGCGTATGAGCAGTTCTTC.

This sequence joins TRBV12-3 or TRBV12-4 and TRBJ1-6; D gene unclear. The V and J ends lost 6 bases and 6 bases respectively, with 3 bases between them. The CDR3 has 11 residues. The DNA of the CDR3 is TGTGCCAGCAGGGGTAATTCACCCCTCCACTTT. Encoded protein: CASRGNSPLHF.

Only a few counts were recorded for this clone. CDR3 sequence reads: CASSLSYSNQPQHF. The DNA for the CDR3 is TGTGCCAGCAGCTTGTCATATAGCAATCAGCCCCAGCATTTT. This rearrangement joins TRBV7-9 to TRBJ1-5; D is unresolved. Deletions cut 3 bases from V and 0 bases from J, with 6 bases between. The CDR3 consists of 14 residues. Germline CDR1 is SEHNR and CDR2 is FQNEAQ (reference sequence).

This rearrangement joins TRBV3-1 (or the pseudogene TRBV3-2) to TRBJ1-4; D unresolved. The CDR3 has 13 amino acids. The V gene lost 7 bases and the J gene lost 4 bases, with 10 bases spanning the gap. The germline gives CDR1 LGHDT, CDR2 YNNKEL (reference sequence). The CDR3 sequence: CASTKNLNEKLFF. The DNA of the CDR3 is TGTGCCAGCACCAAAAATCTTAATGAAAAACTGTTTTTT.

The genes are TRBV18 and TRBJ1-5; D possibly corresponds to TRBD1 (6 bases). The V end lost 5 bases, the J end lost 2 bases, and 13 bases lay between the germline ends. The CDR3 covers 15 residues. From germline, CDR1 is KGHSH and CDR2 LQKENI. The CDR3 DNA follows: TGTGCCAGCTCAGCCAACAGGGTTGGCAATCAGCCCCAGCATTTT. Translation: CASSANRVGNQPQHF.

The chain links TRBV7-2 to TRBJ2-2; 10 bases are a match to TRBD2. CDR3 size: 16 residues. Germline V CDR1 and CDR2: SGHTA, FQGNSA. Trimming removed 2 bases from V and 6 bases from J; junction bases left unmatched: 6. The CDR3, as DNA: TGTGCCAGCAGCTTAAAGAGCGGGGGGGCCGCCGGGGAGCTGTTTTTT. Translated, it gives CASSLKSGGAAGELFF.

In the case of this clone: Distinct nucleotide sequences in the sample also encode this CDR3. The rearrangement joins TRBV7-3 to TRBJ1-6; perhaps TRBD1 as D (5 bases). CDR3 length: 12 residues. Germline assignment: CDR1 SGHTA and CDR2 FQGTGA. Trimming cost V 5 bases and J 8 bases, with 7 bases left between them. The CDR3 bases are TGTGCCAGCAGCCTGGGGGATTCACCCCTCCACTTT. It translates to CASSLGDSPLHF.

This chain connects TRBV15 to TRBJ2-1; 7 bases map to TRBD1. CDR3 length: 14 residues. CDR1 is LNHNV and CDR2 is YYDKDF in the germline V gene (reference sequence). The trim removed 1 base at V and 5 bases at J, leaving 2 bases unmatched. CDR3 residues: CATSRGGQNNEQFF. The DNA of the CDR3 is TGTGCCACCAGCAGAGGGGGACAGAACAATGAGCAGTTCTTC.

J is TRBJ2-3 and V is TRBV7-3; 8 bases match TRBD2. Germline V gives CDR1 SGHTA, CDR2 FQGTGA. V gave up 4 bases and J gave up 6 bases; unmatched junction bases: 3. The CDR3 runs to 13 residues. The CDR3 bases are TGTGCCAGCAGCTCAATAGCGGGGGATACGCAGTATTTT. As protein: CASSSIAGDTQYF.

The chain links TRBV10-3 to TRBJ2-3, with unresolved D. The germline V and J ends were trimmed by 0 bases and 4 bases, with 8 bases remaining between them. The germline CDR1 and CDR2 sequences are ENHRY and SYGVKD. The CDR3 extends over 14 amino acids. The CDR3 sequence is CAISESSRADTQYF. The CDR3 region has the DNA TGTGCCATCAGTGAGTCCTCTAGGGCAGATACGCAGTATTTT.

The V call is TRBV7-9, the J call TRBJ1-5; D remains ambiguous. Trimming removed 4 bases at V and 6 bases at J, with 7 bases between. The CDR3 spans 12 residues. Germline V lookup: CDR1 SEHNR, CDR2 FQNEAQ (reference sequence). The CDR3 DNA reads TGTGCCAGCAGCTCCGACCGTCAGCCCCAGCATTTT. Its protein product is CASSSDRQPQHF.

This CDR3 reads CASSPQPSSYEQYF. In nucleotides, the CDR3 is TGTGCCAGCAGTCCCCAGCCCTCCTCCTACGAGCAGTACTTC. The J gene is TRBJ2-7, the V gene TRBV6-5, with D unresolved. Trimming stripped 5 bases from V and 0 bases from J, with 11 bases between. The CDR3 spans 14 residues. Germline V gene lookup returns CDR1 MNHEY and CDR2 SVGAGI.